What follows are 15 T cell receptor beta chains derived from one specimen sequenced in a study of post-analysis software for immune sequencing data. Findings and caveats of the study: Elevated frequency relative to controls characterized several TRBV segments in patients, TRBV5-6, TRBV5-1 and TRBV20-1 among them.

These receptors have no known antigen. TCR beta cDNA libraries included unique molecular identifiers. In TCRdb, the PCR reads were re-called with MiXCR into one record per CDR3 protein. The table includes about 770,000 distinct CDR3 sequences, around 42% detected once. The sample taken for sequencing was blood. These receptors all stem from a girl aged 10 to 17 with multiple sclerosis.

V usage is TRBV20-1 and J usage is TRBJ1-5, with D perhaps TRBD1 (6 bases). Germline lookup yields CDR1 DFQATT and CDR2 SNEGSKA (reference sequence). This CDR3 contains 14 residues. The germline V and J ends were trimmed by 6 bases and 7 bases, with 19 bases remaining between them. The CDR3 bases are TGCAGTGCAACGACAGGAGTCAACCTGCAGCCCCAGCATTTT. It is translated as CSATTGVNLQPQHF.

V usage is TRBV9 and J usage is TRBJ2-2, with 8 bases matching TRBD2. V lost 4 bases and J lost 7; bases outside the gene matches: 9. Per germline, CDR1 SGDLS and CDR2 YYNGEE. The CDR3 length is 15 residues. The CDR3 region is CASSTGGFTGGELFF. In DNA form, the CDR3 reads TGTGCCAGCAGCACGGGAGGGTTTACGGGCGGGGAGCTGTTTTTT.

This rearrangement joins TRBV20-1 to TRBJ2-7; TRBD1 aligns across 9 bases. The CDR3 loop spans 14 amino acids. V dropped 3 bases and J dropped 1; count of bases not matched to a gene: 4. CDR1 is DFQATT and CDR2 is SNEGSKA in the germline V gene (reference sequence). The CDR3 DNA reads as TGCAGTGCTAGCCGGGACAGGGATTCCTACGAGCAGTACTTC. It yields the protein CSASRDRDSYEQYF.

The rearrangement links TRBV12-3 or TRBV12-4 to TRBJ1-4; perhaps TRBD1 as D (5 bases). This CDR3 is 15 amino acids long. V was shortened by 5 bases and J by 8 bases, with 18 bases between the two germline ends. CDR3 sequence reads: CASSPPLGGGEKLFF. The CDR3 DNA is TGTGCCAGCAGTCCCCCCCTCGGGGGGGGAGAAAAACTGTTTTTT.

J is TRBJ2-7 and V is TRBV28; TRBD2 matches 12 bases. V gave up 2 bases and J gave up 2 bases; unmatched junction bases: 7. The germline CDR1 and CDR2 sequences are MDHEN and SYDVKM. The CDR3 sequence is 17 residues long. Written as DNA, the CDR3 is TGTGCCAGCAGTTTAGGCCTAGCGGGAGGGCCCCCCTACGAGCAGTACTTC. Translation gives CASSLGLAGGPPYEQYF.

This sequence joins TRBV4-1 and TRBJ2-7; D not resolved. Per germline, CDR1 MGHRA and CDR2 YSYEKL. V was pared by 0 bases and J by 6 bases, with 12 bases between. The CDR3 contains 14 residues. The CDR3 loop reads CASSQEWPQLEQYF. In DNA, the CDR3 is TGCGCCAGCAGCCAAGAATGGCCTCAGCTCGAGCAGTACTTC.

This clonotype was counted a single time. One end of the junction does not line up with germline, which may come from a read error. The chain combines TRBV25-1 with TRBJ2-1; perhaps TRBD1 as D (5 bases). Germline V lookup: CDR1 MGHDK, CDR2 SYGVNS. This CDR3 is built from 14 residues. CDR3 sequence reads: CASREYDSNNEQFF. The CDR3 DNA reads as TGTGCCAGCAGGGAATACGACAGCAACAATGAGCAGTTCTTC.

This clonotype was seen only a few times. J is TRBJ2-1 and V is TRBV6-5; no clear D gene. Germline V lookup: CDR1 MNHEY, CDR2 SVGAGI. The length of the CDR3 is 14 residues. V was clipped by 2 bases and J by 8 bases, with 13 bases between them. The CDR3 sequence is CASSYNSLGYEQFF. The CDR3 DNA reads TGTGCCAGCAGTTACAATAGCCTGGGGTATGAGCAGTTCTTC.

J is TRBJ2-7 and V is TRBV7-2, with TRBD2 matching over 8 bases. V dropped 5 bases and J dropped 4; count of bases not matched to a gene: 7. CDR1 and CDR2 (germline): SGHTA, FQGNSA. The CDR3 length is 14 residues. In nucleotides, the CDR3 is TGTGCCAGCAGCATGGGACTAGGGGAGTACGAGCAGTACTTC. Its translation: CASSMGLGEYEQYF.

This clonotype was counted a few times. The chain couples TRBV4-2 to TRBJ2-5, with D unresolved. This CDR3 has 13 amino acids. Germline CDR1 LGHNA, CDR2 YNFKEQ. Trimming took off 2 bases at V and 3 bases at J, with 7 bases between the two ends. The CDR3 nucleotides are TGTGCCAGCAGCCAAATACCCGAAGAGACCCAGTACTTC. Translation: CASSQIPEETQYF.

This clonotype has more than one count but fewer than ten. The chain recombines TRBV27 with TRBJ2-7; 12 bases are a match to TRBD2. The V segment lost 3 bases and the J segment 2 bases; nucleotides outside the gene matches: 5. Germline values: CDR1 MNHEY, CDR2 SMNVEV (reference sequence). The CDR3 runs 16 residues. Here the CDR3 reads CASSFLLAGGTYEQYF. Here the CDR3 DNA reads TGTGCCAGCAGTTTTTTACTAGCGGGGGGAACCTACGAGCAGTACTTC.

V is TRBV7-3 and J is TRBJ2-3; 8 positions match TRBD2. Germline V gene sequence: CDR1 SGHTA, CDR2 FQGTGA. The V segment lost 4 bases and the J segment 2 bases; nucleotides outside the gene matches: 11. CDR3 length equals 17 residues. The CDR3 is CASSSPDIAGITDTQYF. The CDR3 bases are TGTGCCAGCAGCTCGCCTGATATAGCGGGAATCACAGATACGCAGTATTTT.

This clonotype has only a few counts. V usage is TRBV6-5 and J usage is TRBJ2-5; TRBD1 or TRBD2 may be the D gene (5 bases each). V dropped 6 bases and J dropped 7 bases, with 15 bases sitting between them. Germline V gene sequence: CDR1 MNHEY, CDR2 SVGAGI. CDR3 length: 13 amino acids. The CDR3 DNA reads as TGTGCCAGCAGAACCGGGGCGCGAGGGACCCAGTACTTC. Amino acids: CASRTGARGTQYF.

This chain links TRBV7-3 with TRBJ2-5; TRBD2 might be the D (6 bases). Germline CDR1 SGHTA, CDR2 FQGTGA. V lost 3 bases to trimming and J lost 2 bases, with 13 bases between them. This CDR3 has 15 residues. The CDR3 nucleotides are TGTGCCAGCAGCTTGGATCCGGGAGCTCAAGAGACCCAGTACTTC. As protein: CASSLDPGAQETQYF.

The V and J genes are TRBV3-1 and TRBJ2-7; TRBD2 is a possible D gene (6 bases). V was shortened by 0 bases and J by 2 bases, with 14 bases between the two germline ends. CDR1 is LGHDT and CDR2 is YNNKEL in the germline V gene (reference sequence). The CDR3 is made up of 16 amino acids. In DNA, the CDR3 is TGTGCCAGCAGCCAAGAGCGAGGGGCGGGAACCTACGAGCAGTACTTC. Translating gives CASSQERGAGTYEQYF.